A single sample gave rise to the 5 T cell receptor beta chains below, sequenced in a study of blood T cell repertoires in COVID-19. Sequenced by immunoSEQ multiplex PCR; TCRdb stores in-frame clones only, minus some. The table has 200,000 to 250,000 clones, 83% seen once. The sample comprised PBMCs or T cells enriched from blood (not recorded which). These receptors all come from a woman in her 50s who had been exposed to COVID-19.

The chain couples TRBV30 to TRBJ1-4; weak D call: TRBD1 (6 bases). Between the trimmed V and J ends, which lost 0 bases and 1 base, there was a span of 6 bases. CDR3 length: 14 residues. Germline CDR1 GTSNPN, CDR2 SVGIG (reference sequence). CDR3 protein: CAWSVGGTNEKLFF. The CDR3 bases are TGTGCCTGGAGTGTAGGGGGAACTAATGAAAAACTGTTTTTT.

This chain joins TRBV6-5 and TRBJ1-6; D may be TRBD1 (5 bases). Germline loops: CDR1 MNHEY, CDR2 SVGAGI. The CDR3 consists of 15 residues. The V and J ends lost 2 bases and 5 bases respectively, with 10 bases between them. As DNA, the CDR3 is TGTGCCAGCAGTTACCAGGGAAATCATAATTCACCCCTCCACTTT. Protein: CASSYQGNHNSPLHF.

The chain uses TRBV6-2 or TRBV6-3 and TRBJ1-2; 7 bases agree with TRBD1. J was trimmed by 4 bases and V by 4 bases; bases with no gene match: 9. Per germline, CDR1 MNHEY and CDR2 SVGEGT. The CDR3 is 15 amino acids. The CDR3 nucleotides read TGTGCCAGCAGTTGGGGACAGCCGCCCTCCTATGGCTACACCTTC. Its translation is CASSWGQPPSYGYTF.

The chain links TRBV5-6 to TRBJ1-2; the D gene is possibly TRBD1 (5 bases). Germline-derived CDR1 and CDR2 are SGHDT and YYEEEE. CDR3 length: 15 residues. Trimming removed 4 bases from V and 1 base from J, with 14 bases in between. The CDR3 region has the DNA TGTGCCAGCAGCCGGGTAGGGGTCATTAACTATGGCTACACCTTC. Translating it yields CASSRVGVINYGYTF. Filled out from reference TRBV5-6 and TRBJ1-2, the complete variable domain reads DAGVTQSPTHLIKTRGQQVTLRCSPKSGHDTVSWYQQALGQGPQFIFQYYEEEERQRGNFPDRFSGHQFPNYSSELNVNALLLGDSALYLCASSRVGVINYGYTFGSGTRLTVV.

The chain carries TRBV7-9 and TRBJ2-3, with TRBD2 identical over 7 bases. Germline V lookup: CDR1 SEHNR, CDR2 FQNEAQ (reference sequence). V shed 0 bases, J shed 0 bases, and the junction held 3 bases outside the gene matches. The CDR3 extends over 16 amino acids. In nucleotides, the CDR3 is TGTGCCAGCAGCTTAGCCGGCGGGGGAAGCACAGATACGCAGTATTTT. Protein sequence: CASSLAGGGSTDTQYF.